This T cell receptor (beta chain) appears in the sequencing data of a study of CD8+CD57+ T cells in acquired aplastic anemia. Study information: Across the sorted CD4+ and CD8+ cells, DNA amounts averaged 3.2 ug. Study-level findings and limits: Roughly 30 CD8+ CDR3 sequences occurred in both the patients and the controls.

V lost 3 bases and J lost 9, with 12 bases in between. Germline CDR1 reads SEHNR; CDR2 reads FQNEAQ (reference sequence). The CDR3 has 13 residues. In the case of this clonotype: The antigen remains undetermined.

The template for TCR beta VDJ and CDR3 sequence profiling was genomic DNA. One entry per CDR3 protein, called by TCRdb with MiXCR from the reads. The repertoire holds around 200,000 distinct CDR3 sequences, with over 60% as singletons. The sequence was collected from a human donor in good health. Material for sequencing was sorted CD4+, CD8+, or CD8+CD57+ T cells (not recorded which) from PBMCs. The chain has TRBV7-9 and TRBJ2-1, with D possibly TRBD2 on 6 matching bases. This chain's CDR3 is CASSFGGESEQFF. Here the CDR3 DNA reads TGTGCCAGCAGCTTCGGAGGGGAGAGTGAGCAGTTCTTC.